These T cell receptor beta chains were read from a single sample in a study of T-cell memory formation after mild COVID-19. TCRdb used MiXCR to reprocess the 5' RACE reads, holding one entry per CDR3 protein. This sample has roughly 550,000 distinct CDR3 sequences, with around 21% found just once. Sample: PBMCs or a T cell subset sorted from them (not recorded which). These receptors all stem from an adult woman who had mild COVID-19 (a few samples of this study predate the infection). Cell type and time point are not known. Both conserved end residues are part of each CDR3. The D gene is left open where the match is weak. Where a row states a size, it is once, few, many or the class of an expanded clone; other rows omit it.

>TRBV7-2|16|TRBJ1-3|TRBD1|NA
TGTGCCAGCAGCTTTGGAGCAGGGGGGGCTGGAAACACCATATATTTT
CASSFGAGGAGNTIYF
>TRBV18|16|TRBJ2-2|TRBD1|few
TGTGCCAGCTCACCCAAAGGGACAGGGAACACCGGGGAGCTGTTTTTT
CASSPKGTGNTGELFF
>TRBV20-1|15|TRBJ2-1|NA|few
TGCAGTGCTAGAGAATTACAGGGCTCTTACAATGAGCAGTTCTTC
CSARELQGSYNEQFF
>TRBV5-1|12|TRBJ2-1|NA|few
TGCGCCAGCAGCCCGACAGAAGGCGAGCAGTTCTTC
CASSPTEGEQFF
>TRBV5-1|13|TRBJ1-5|NA|many
TGCGCCAGCAGCTCCCAGGGTGATCAGCCCCAGCATTTT
CASSSQGDQPQHF
>TRBV12-3/TRBV12-4|14|TRBJ1-5|NA|few
TGTGCCAGCAGTTTTACAGCGAACAATCAGCCCCAGCATTTT
CASSFTANNQPQHF
>TRBV5-1|17|TRBJ2-7|NA|NA
TGCGCCAGCAGCTTGGCCCTCGGTTCCAGCTCTTCCTACGAGCAGTACTTC
CASSLALGSSSSYEQYF
>TRBV29-1|12|TRBJ1-1|TRBD1|few
TGCAGCGTAGGGACAGTCGGGGGTGAAGCTTTCTTT
CSVGTVGGEAFF
>TRBV5-1|18|TRBJ1-1|NA|NA
TGCGCCAGCAGCTTGATCCCCTCTCGGTTGGAGGAAAACACTGAAGCTTTCTTT
CASSLIPSRLEENTEAFF
>TRBV7-8|13|TRBJ2-7|NA|NA
TGTGCCAGCAGCGCGAACAGGGATCGCGAGCAGTACTTC
CASSANRDREQYF
>TRBV9|13|TRBJ1-1|NA|few
TGTGCCAGCAGCCCCCGAAGGGGTACTGAAGCTTTCTTT
CASSPRRGTEAFF
>TRBV4-1|15|TRBJ2-7|TRBD2|few
TGCGCCAGCAGCCAGAGGATAGCGGGAGACTTCGAGCAGTACTTC
CASSQRIAGDFEQYF
>TRBV5-1|15|TRBJ2-3|NA|few
TGCGCCAGCAGCTTCCGTGACAGGCACACAGATACGCAGTATTTT
CASSFRDRHTDTQYF
>TRBV4-1|13|TRBJ2-3|NA|few
TGCGCCAGCAGCCAGATGATCACAGATACGCAGTATTTT
CASSQMITDTQYF
>TRBV19|14|TRBJ2-7|TRBD1|NA
TGTGCCAGTAGTGACGGGACAGGGGCCTACGAGCAGTACTTC
CASSDGTGAYEQYF
>TRBV5-1|14|TRBJ1-6|TRBD1|once
TGCGCCAGCAGCTCCCGGGACAGATATTCACCCCTCCACTTT
CASSSRDRYSPLHF
>TRBV18|14|TRBJ2-5|NA|NA
TGTGCCAGCTCATCAAGCCCGGCGGGGGAGACCCAGTACTTC
CASSSSPAGETQYF
>TRBV12-3/TRBV12-4|14|TRBJ1-1|TRBD1|NA
TGTGCCAGCAAGGGACAACAGGGGGCGATTGAAGCTTTCTTT
CASKGQQGAIEAFF
>TRBV28|15|TRBJ2-7|TRBD1|few
TGTGCCAGCAGGGCGAACAGGGGGCCTGGATACGAGCAGTACTTC
CASRANRGPGYEQYF
>TRBV29-1|12|TRBJ2-1|NA|NA
TGCAGCGTCGCCGGGACGATCAATGAGCAGTTCTTC
CSVAGTINEQFF
>TRBV20-1|14|TRBJ2-1|NA|few
TGCAGTGCAAGGACAGTCCAAGCCTACAATGAGCAGTTCTTC
CSARTVQAYNEQFF
>TRBV7-6|15|TRBJ1-3|NA|few
TGTGCCAGCAGCTTAGCGGCCGGGCAAGGAAACACCATATATTTT
CASSLAAGQGNTIYF
>TRBV10-3|16|TRBJ2-5|TRBD2|NA
TGTGCCATCAGTGAACTAGCGGGAGGAGAGGGGGAGACCCAGTACTTC
CAISELAGGEGETQYF
>TRBV14|16|TRBJ2-2|NA|NA
TGTGCCAGCAGCCAAGACCTAGCGCCCGGGGCCGGGGAGCTGTTTTTT
CASSQDLAPGAGELFF
>TRBV2|13|TRBJ2-4|NA|NA
TGTGCCAGCAGTGTGAAGGGCAAAAACATTCAGTACTTC
CASSVKGKNIQYF
>TRBV20-1|18|TRBJ2-5|TRBD2|once
TGCAGTGCTAGAGACCTGAGACTAGCGGGAGGTTGGGAAGAGACCCAGTACTTC
CSARDLRLAGGWEETQYF
>TRBV6-1|12|TRBJ2-7|NA|many
TGTGCCAGCAGTGATGACCTCTACGAGCAGTACTTC
CASSDDLYEQYF
>TRBV7-2|19|TRBJ2-1|TRBD2|few
TGTGCCAGCAGCGCAAACGCCGGGACTAGCGGGGGGGACTACAATGAGCAGTTCTTC
CASSANAGTSGGDYNEQFF
>TRBV5-1|14|TRBJ2-7|TRBD1|few
TGCGCCAGCAGCTTACAGGGGAAGGACTACGAGCAGTACTTC
CASSLQGKDYEQYF
>TRBV3-1|13|TRBJ1-4|NA|NA
TGTGCCAGCAGCCCTTCGACTGGTGAAAAACCGCTTTTT
CASSPSTGEKPLF
>TRBV15|18|TRBJ2-3|TRBD2|few
TGTGCCACCAGCAGTTACGGGACTAGCGGGGGGGCCAGAGATACGCAGTATTTT
CATSSYGTSGGARDTQYF
>TRBV7-3|15|TRBJ2-5|NA|NA
TGTGCCAGCAGCCGTTCATCCAAAGCGGGAGAGACCCAGTACTTC
CASSRSSKAGETQYF
>TRBV20-1|14|TRBJ2-1|TRBD1|few
TGCAGTGCTAGGGACAGGGGGCTCTACAATGAGCAGTTCTTC
CSARDRGLYNEQFF
>TRBV5-1|16|TRBJ2-1|TRBD2|NA
TGCGCCAGCAGCTCTCCACTAGCGGGGGCCTACAATGAGCAGTTCTTC
CASSSPLAGAYNEQFF
>TRBV2|15|TRBJ2-1|TRBD2|few
TGTGCCAGCAGTGAAAAGGGACTAGCTTACAATGAGCAGTTCTTC
CASSEKGLAYNEQFF
>TRBV18|14|TRBJ1-1|NA|few
TGTGCCAGCTCAGGGGACGGGTCGAACACTGAAGCTTTCTTT
CASSGDGSNTEAFF
>TRBV7-3|15|TRBJ2-5|NA|many
TGTGCCAGCGCCGGGGGGCGGGGGACTCAAGAGACCCAGTACTTC
CASAGGRGTQETQYF
>TRBV24-1|16|TRBJ2-2|NA|NA
TGTGCCACCAGTGATCCCGGGACATTCGTTCCCGGGGAGCTGTTTTTT
CATSDPGTFVPGELFF
>TRBV7-2|15|TRBJ1-5|NA|NA
TGTGCCAGCAGCTTAGAGGGGGGGACGGGCCGGCCCCAGCATTTT
CASSLEGGTGRPQHF
>TRBV2|15|TRBJ1-3|NA|NA
TGTGCCAGCAGTGAAATGGTTGGATCTGGAAACACCATATATTTT
CASSEMVGSGNTIYF
>TRBV5-6|16|TRBJ2-7|NA|few
TGTGCCAGCAGCTTGATGGAGGTGGGGGGCACGGGGGAGCAGTACTTC
CASSLMEVGGTGEQYF
>TRBV6-6|17|TRBJ2-2|NA|few
TGTGCCAGCATCTCGATGGGGGGGCCGGGGGACACCGGGGAGCTGTTTTTT
CASISMGGPGDTGELFF
>TRBV18|15|TRBJ2-1|TRBD1|NA
TGTGCCAGCTCACCATTAGGACAGGGTGCCAATGAGCAGTTCTTC
CASSPLGQGANEQFF
>TRBV2|14|TRBJ2-4|NA|NA
TGTGCCAGCAGTGTCTTGATGGGGGGTGACATTCAGTACTTC
CASSVLMGGDIQYF
>TRBV20-1|10|TRBJ1-2|NA|NA
TGCAGTGCACGCCCGGGTGGCTACACCTTC
CSARPGGYTF
>TRBV11-2|15|TRBJ2-1|NA|many
TGTGCCAGCAGCTTCGGCAGGGGCGCCTACAATGAGCAGTTCTTC
CASSFGRGAYNEQFF
>TRBV18|14|TRBJ2-5|NA|NA
TGTGCCAGCTCACCCATCGAGGGACAAGAGACCCAGTACTTC
CASSPIEGQETQYF
>TRBV5-1|16|TRBJ1-2|TRBD1|NA
TGCGCCAGCAGCTCGGGTCTGCGGGGACAGGGGAGTGGCTACACCTTC
CASSSGLRGQGSGYTF
>TRBV7-2|15|TRBJ2-2|NA|NA
TGTGCCAGCTCCCTGATCCCCAGGGACACCGGGGAGCTGTTTTTT
CASSLIPRDTGELFF
>TRBV15|13|TRBJ2-7|TRBD2|few
TGTGCCACCAGCAGGGTTCCTAGCGGGGAGCAGTACTTC
CATSRVPSGEQYF
>TRBV5-1|14|TRBJ2-1|NA|NA
TGCGCCAGCAGCTTGGCCGGCATGCGCGATGAGCAGTTCTTC
CASSLAGMRDEQFF
>TRBV20-1|13|TRBJ2-3|NA|NA
TGCAGTGCTAGCGGGGCCGCCTTCACCACGCAGTATTTT
CSASGAAFTTQYF
>TRBV20-1|12|TRBJ2-3|NA|NA
TGCAGCTCGGACCACCACACAGATACGCAGTATTTT
CSSDHHTDTQYF
>TRBV12-3/TRBV12-4|19|TRBJ1-1|TRBD1|NA
TGTGCCAGCAGTCGAAGGGGGTGGGGACAGGTTCTGATGAACACTGAAGCTTTCTTT
CASSRRGWGQVLMNTEAFF
>TRBV12-3/TRBV12-4|14|TRBJ2-7|TRBD1|few
TGTGCCAGCAGTCCGCAACAGGGGGCCTACGAGCAGTACTTC
CASSPQQGAYEQYF